This TCR beta chain was captured by sequencing in a study of shared T cell receptors in the human thymus. V dropped 3 bases and J dropped 4; count of bases not matched to a gene: 7. This CDR3 region has 16 residues. From germline, CDR1 is SGHAT and CDR2 FQNNGV. The protocol was immunoSEQ multiplex PCR, while the TCRdb copy is restricted to in-frame clones and leaves out a portion. Of roughly 660,000 clones in the sample, 70% to 90% were seen once. This same sample was also taken into another study, of human thymus T cells. That paper adds: Corrective heart surgery yielded the resections from which the thymus tissue came.

V usage is TRBV11-2 and J usage is TRBJ1-5; 9 bases match TRBD1. Material: thymocytes. This TCR was recovered from a boy under three years old with a congenital heart defect. The CDR3 here is CASSFPGTGTNQPQHF. The CDR3 nucleotides are TGTGCCAGCAGCTTCCCGGGGACAGGGACTAATCAGCCCCAGCATTTT.